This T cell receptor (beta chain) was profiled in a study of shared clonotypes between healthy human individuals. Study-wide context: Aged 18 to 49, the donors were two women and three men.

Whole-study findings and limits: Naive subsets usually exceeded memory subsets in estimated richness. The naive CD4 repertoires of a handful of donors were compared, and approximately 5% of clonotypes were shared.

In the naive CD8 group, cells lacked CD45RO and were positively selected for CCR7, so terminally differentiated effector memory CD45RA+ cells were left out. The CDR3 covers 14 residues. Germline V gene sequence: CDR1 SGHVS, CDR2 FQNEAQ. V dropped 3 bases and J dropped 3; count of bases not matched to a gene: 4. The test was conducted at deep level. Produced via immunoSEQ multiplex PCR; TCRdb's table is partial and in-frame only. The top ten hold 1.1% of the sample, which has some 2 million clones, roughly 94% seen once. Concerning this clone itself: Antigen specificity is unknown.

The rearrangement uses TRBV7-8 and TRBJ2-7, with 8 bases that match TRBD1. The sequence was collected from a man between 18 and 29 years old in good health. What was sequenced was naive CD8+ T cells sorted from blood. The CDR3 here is CASSLTGDSYEQYF. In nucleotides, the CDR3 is TGTGCCAGCAGCTTGACAGGGGATAGCTACGAGCAGTACTTC.